This T cell receptor beta chain came from a study of brain T cells in children with intractable seizures. The sequenced cases were selected for having the highest brain T cell transcript signatures. Pre-surgery treatment included at least one anti-epileptic drug. V lost 1 base, J lost 2 bases, and 4 bases stayed unmatched. The CDR3 is 17 amino acids. Per germline, CDR1 LGHNA and CDR2 YNFKEQ. Whole-study findings and limits: Each case's top public CDR3 resembled known HCMV, EBV or influenza A CDR3s.

Concerning this clone itself: Its specificity is not known.

Assay used: immunoSEQ multiplex PCR; TCRdb lists only in-frame clones, some missing. The sample records thousands of clones, 92% being singletons. Sequenced material: resected brain tissue, taken at surgery. This TCR was recovered from a boy younger than two with focal cortical dysplasia and intractable seizures. The rearrangement links TRBV4-2 to TRBJ2-6, with 8 bases fitting TRBD1. This CDR3 reads CASSQGAGGAGANVLTF. The CDR3 DNA is TGTGCCAGCAGCCAAGGGGCAGGGGGCGCTGGGGCCAACGTCCTGACTTTC.